Listed here are 17 T cell receptor beta chains from one sample, sequenced in a study of brain metastases from non-small cell lung cancer (dated by TCRdb to the late 2010s). Receptor amplification or capture employed the immunoSEQ multiplex PCR assay. TCRdb's version of the immuneACCESS table is confined to in-frame rearrangements and falls short of the full clone set. An unresolved V gene accounts for under half of the shortfall where checked; the remainder is of unknown origin. For this sample there are 4,000 to 4,500 clones; approximately 90% appear just once. Jointly, the top ten make up roughly 3.9% of the sample. The sample comprised primary lung tumor tissue. Taken with the paper, the label for cell subset or site translates to: primary lung tumor paired with brain metastasis. These receptor sequences come from a donor over 35 with non-small cell lung cancer.

With regard to this clone: This may be a read error: a much more frequent sequence differs by one nucleotide. The V gene is TRBV19, the J gene TRBJ2-7; 10 bases line up with TRBD1. V trimming: 3 bases; J trimming: 3 bases; junction bases outside the gene matches: 2. The CDR3 has 14 residues. Germline CDR1 and CDR2: LNHDA and SQIVND (reference sequence). In nucleotides, the CDR3 is TGTGCCAGTAGTATGGGGACAGGGGACTACGAGCAGTACTTC. Translated, it gives CASSMGTGDYEQYF.

CDR3 in amino acids: CASSPVSVLNTIYF. The CDR3 DNA follows: TGTGCCAGCTCACCAGTTAGTGTCTTGAACACCATATATTTT. The chain uses TRBV18 and TRBJ1-3; no firm D call. The CDR3 is made up of 14 amino acids. The V gene's germline CDR1 is KGHSH and CDR2 LQKENI. Trimming removed 2 bases from V and 7 bases from J, with 12 bases in between. Drawing the rest from reference TRBV18 and TRBJ1-3, the complete variable domain is NAGVMQNPRHLVRRRGQEARLRCSPMKGHSHVYWYRQLPEEGLKFMVYLQKENIIDESGMPKERFSAEFPKEGPSILRIQQVVRGDSAAYFCASSPVSVLNTIYFGEGSWLTVV.

The genes are TRBV19 and TRBJ2-4; 8 bases are a match to TRBD2. The V and J ends lost 0 bases and 8 bases, in that order; junction bases with no gene match: 15. This CDR3 comprises 18 residues. The germline V gene has CDR1 LNHDA and CDR2 SQIVND (reference sequence). CDR3 protein: CASSIDLRGTSIMDIQYF. The CDR3 DNA is TGTGCCAGTAGTATAGATCTCCGCGGGACTAGTATCATGGACATTCAGTACTTC.

The rearrangement uses TRBV7-6 and TRBJ2-7; no firm D call. The V gene lost 5 bases and the J gene lost 2 bases, with 13 bases spanning the gap. Per germline, CDR1 SGHVS and CDR2 FNYEAQ. The CDR3 is made up of 14 amino acids. The CDR3 loop is CASSPGRIPYEQYF. The CDR3, as DNA: TGTGCCAGCAGCCCCGGACGGATCCCCTACGAGCAGTACTTC.

This clone was detected a few times. The chain recombines TRBV29-1 with TRBJ2-1; D call uncertain. The CDR3 has 12 amino acids. Per the germline V gene, CDR1 is SQVTM and CDR2 is ANQGSEA. V lost 3 bases and J 7 bases, leaving 10 bases between the germline ends. CDR3 bases: TGCAGCGTTGATCCACTGTCTAATGAGCAGTTCTTC. It specifies CSVDPLSNEQFF.

This rearrangement joins TRBV5-1 to TRBJ1-1, with D uncertain. The CDR3 runs to 14 residues. V was cut by 3 bases and J by 2 bases, with 11 bases left in between. In germline, CDR1 is SGHRS, CDR2 YFSETQ. CDR3 protein: CASSSPSRNTEAFF. CDR3 DNA sequence: TGCGCCAGCAGCTCTCCGAGTCGAAACACTGAAGCTTTCTTT.

The rearrangement joins TRBV6-5 to TRBJ2-7; D remains unclear. CDR3 size: 14 residues. V lost 3 bases to trimming and J lost 2 bases, with 11 bases between them. CDR1 and CDR2 from the germline V gene are MNHEY and SVGAGI. The CDR3 sequence is CASSYSLGTYEQYF. The CDR3 coding sequence is TGTGCCAGCAGTTATTCCCTAGGCACCTACGAGCAGTACTTC.

This chain uses TRBV25-1 with TRBJ2-3, with D possibly being TRBD2 (5 bases). V lost 2 bases and J lost 1, with 7 bases in between. The CDR3 spans 14 residues. Looked up from germline, CDR1 is MGHDK and CDR2 is SYGVNS. As DNA, the CDR3 is TGTGCCAGCAGTGAAATGGAGGGCACAGATACGCAGTATTTT. Its translation: CASSEMEGTDTQYF.

This clone appeared once. The chain recombines TRBV5-1 with TRBJ1-2; D gene unclear. Trimming cost V 4 bases and J 8 bases, with 9 bases left between them. The CDR3 is made up of 11 amino acids. CDR1 and CDR2 from the germline V gene are SGHRS and YFSETQ. CDR3 bases: TGCGCCAGCAGCCCGGGTAAGGGCTACACCTTC. Translating gives CASSPGKGYTF.

This chain joins TRBV6-6 and TRBJ1-1; D call uncertain. This CDR3 spans 13 amino acids. Germline V CDR1 and CDR2: MNHNY, SVGAGI (reference sequence). The V end lost 8 bases, the J end lost 3 bases, and 13 bases lay between the germline ends. The CDR3 DNA sequence: TGTGCCAGCCATTGGGCGGAGGACACTGAAGCTTTCTTT. Protein sequence: CASHWAEDTEAFF.

This chain connects TRBV24-1 to TRBJ1-2; 7 nucleotides align to TRBD1. The germline CDR1 and CDR2 sequences are KGHDR and SFDVKD. V dropped 4 bases and J dropped 3; count of bases not matched to a gene: 4. The CDR3 spans 14 residues. CDR3 nucleotide sequence: TGTGCCACCAGTGACAGACAGGGCGACTATGGCTACACCTTC. Its translation: CATSDRQGDYGYTF.

The table lists this clone with a few counts. The same CDR3 can be traced to other DNA sequences in this sample. The gene calls are TRBV5-6 and TRBJ1-2; TRBD1 might be the D (5 bases). This CDR3 comprises 15 residues. Germline lookup yields CDR1 SGHDT and CDR2 YYEEEE. V gave up 0 bases and J gave up 2 bases, with 11 bases separating them. CDR3: CASSLVGWGNYGYTF. CDR3 coding DNA: TGTGCCAGCAGCTTGGTCGGATGGGGGAACTATGGCTACACCTTC.

The chain joins TRBV10-2 to TRBJ1-1; possible D gene TRBD1, 5 bases. Germline values: CDR1 WSHSY, CDR2 SAAADI. The V and J ends lost 10 bases and 0 bases respectively, with 12 bases between them. The CDR3 sequence is 13 residues long. The CDR3 spells CATRQPMNTEAFF. The CDR3 nucleotides read TGCGCCACACGACAGCCAATGAACACTGAAGCTTTCTTT.

With regard to this clone: A junction boundary mismatches the germline segment, possibly from a read error. The same CDR3 also results from other DNA sequences found in this sample. The chain couples TRBV29-1 to TRBJ2-1; no definite D call. CDR1 is SQVTM and CDR2 is ANQGSEA in the germline V gene. The CDR3 has 11 residues. The CDR3: CSVDATYEQFF. For the CDR3, the DNA is TGCAGCGTGGATGCTACATATGAACAGTTCTTC.

This chain links TRBV7-2 with TRBJ2-5; TRBD2 matches at 9 bases. Germline CDR1 reads SGHTA; CDR2 reads FQGNSA. V dropped 4 bases and J dropped 11; count of bases not matched to a gene: 8. The CDR3 has 13 amino acids. The CDR3 DNA sequence: TGTGCCAGCAGCTACCCGGGCGGGAGGGAGCAGTACTTC. Protein product: CASSYPGGREQYF.

The DNA for the CDR3 is TGTGCCAGCAGCTTAGTTCGGGGGCTGAACACTGAAGCTTTCTTT. This gives the protein CASSLVRGLNTEAFF. V usage is TRBV7-2 and J usage is TRBJ1-1, with D perhaps TRBD1 (6 bases). The CDR3 consists of 15 residues. V was trimmed by 1 base and J by 0 bases, leaving 9 bases between them. From germline, CDR1 is SGHTA and CDR2 FQGNSA.

As DNA, the CDR3 is TGTGCCAGTAGATTCCCGGGGGCGCTGGGTGAAAAACTGTTTTTT. Amino acids: CASRFPGALGEKLFF. The rearrangement uses TRBV19 and TRBJ1-4, with D possibly matching TRBD1 (6 bases). CDR3 length: 15 residues. Germline V gene data show CDR1 as LNHDA and CDR2 as SQIVND (reference sequence). Deletions cut 6 bases from V and 7 bases from J, with 18 bases between.